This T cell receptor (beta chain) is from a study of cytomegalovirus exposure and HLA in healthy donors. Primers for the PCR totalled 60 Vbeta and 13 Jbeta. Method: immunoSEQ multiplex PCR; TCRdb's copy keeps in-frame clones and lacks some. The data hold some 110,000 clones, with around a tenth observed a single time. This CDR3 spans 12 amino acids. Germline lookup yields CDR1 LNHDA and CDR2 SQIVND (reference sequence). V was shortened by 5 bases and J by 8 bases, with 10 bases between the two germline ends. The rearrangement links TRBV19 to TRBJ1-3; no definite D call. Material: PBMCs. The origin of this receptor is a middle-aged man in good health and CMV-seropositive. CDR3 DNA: TGTGCCAGTAGTGTGACATTTGACACCATATATTTT. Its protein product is CASSVTFDTIYF.